These 21 T cell receptor beta chains originate from one sample sequenced in a study of cytomegalovirus exposure and HLA in healthy donors. Amplification used 60 Vbeta primers and 13 Jbeta primers. TCRdb's copy holds only in-frame clones and misses some; the assay was immunoSEQ multiplex PCR. Of some 100,000 clones listed, over 60% were seen once; the top ten hold under 4%. Sequences were obtained from PBMCs. These receptors were taken from a male donor in good health and CMV-seropositive.

This clone was recorded once. The chain combines TRBV5-6 with TRBJ1-4, with D possibly matching TRBD1 (5 bases). Trimming took 2 bases from V and 7 from J, leaving 12 bases between them. This CDR3 contains 14 residues. Germline V CDR1 and CDR2: SGHDT, YYEEEE. The CDR3: CASSFGGVGEKLFF. DNA for the CDR3: TGTGCCAGCAGCTTTGGGGGGGTCGGTGAAAAACTGTTTTTT.

This chain links TRBV19 with TRBJ1-5, with D possibly TRBD1 on 5 matching bases. CDR1 and CDR2 from the germline V gene are LNHDA and SQIVND (reference sequence). The ends were cut back, 6 bases at V and 4 bases at J, with 13 bases in the middle. The CDR3 loop spans 14 amino acids. The CDR3 loop is CASRKAGSNQPQHF. CDR3 DNA sequence: TGTGCCAGTAGGAAAGCAGGGTCAAATCAGCCCCAGCATTTT.

V usage is TRBV6-5 and J usage is TRBJ2-7; TRBD2 might be the D (6 bases). V lost 5 bases, J lost 4 bases, and 12 bases lay in between. The CDR3 is 13 amino acids. Germline values: CDR1 MNHEY, CDR2 SVGAGI. The CDR3 bases are TGTGCCAGCAGTCAAGGCGGGATGTACGAGCAGTACTTC. Its protein product is CASSQGGMYEQYF.

The V call is TRBV6-5, the J call TRBJ1-6; D remains unclear. The germline V gene encodes CDR1 MNHEY and CDR2 SVGAGI. V was trimmed by 2 bases and J by 7 bases, leaving 12 bases between them. This CDR3 has 15 amino acids. CDR3: CASSYGGNQNSPLHF. The CDR3 coding sequence is TGTGCCAGCAGTTACGGAGGGAACCAGAATTCACCCCTCCACTTT.

This clone was counted a few times. The rearrangement joins TRBV14 to TRBJ1-1; tentatively, D is TRBD1 (5 bases). V was cut by 4 bases and J by 8 bases, with 20 bases left in between. Germline lookup yields CDR1 SGHDN and CDR2 FVKESK. The CDR3 length is 15 residues. This CDR3 reads CASSLRAGQGTEAFF. The CDR3, as DNA: TGTGCCAGCAGCCTGAGGGCGGGGCAAGGGACCGAAGCTTTCTTT.

CDR3 nucleotides: TGTGCCTGGAGCCCGGACAGGGAGGACGAGCAGTACTTC. This translates into CAWSPDREDEQYF. V gene TRBV30 combines with J gene TRBJ2-7, with 8 bases matching TRBD1. J gave up 5 bases and V 3 bases, and 6 bases lay outside the gene matches. Germline CDR1 is GTSNPN and CDR2 is SVGIG (reference sequence). The CDR3 runs to 13 residues. Together with reference TRBV30 and TRBJ2-7, the CDR3 gives the full variable domain: SQTIHQWPATLVQPVGSPLSLECTVEGTSNPNLYWYRQAAGRGLQLLFYSVGIGQISSEVPQNLSASRPQDRQFILSSKKLLLSDSGFYLCAWSPDREDEQYFGPGTRLTVT.

The sample holds a few counts of this clone. The chain uses TRBV30 and TRBJ2-3, with 8 bases aligning to TRBD1. This CDR3 is 16 amino acids long. CDR1 GTSNPN and CDR2 SVGIG come from the germline V gene (reference sequence). V lost 3 bases and J lost 2; bases outside the gene matches: 10. CDR3 in amino acids: CAWSRTGNRVTDTQYF. CDR3 sequence (DNA): TGTGCCTGGAGCCGGACAGGGAACCGGGTCACAGATACGCAGTATTTT.

V is TRBV27 and J is TRBJ1-1; a possible D gene is TRBD1 (5 bases). From germline, CDR1 is MNHEY and CDR2 SMNVEV (reference sequence). CDR3 length equals 13 residues. Deletions cut 2 bases from V and 4 bases from J, with 8 bases between. CDR3 residues: CASSLGRGTEAFF. The DNA of the CDR3 is TGTGCCAGCAGTTTAGGGAGGGGCACTGAAGCTTTCTTT.

V and J are TRBV6-1 and TRBJ1-5; D not resolved. V lost 0 bases to trimming and J lost 4 bases, with 7 bases between them. CDR3 length: 14 amino acids. The germline gives CDR1 MNHNS, CDR2 SASEGT. CDR3 amino acids: CASSEAQRNQPQHF. The CDR3 DNA follows: TGTGCCAGCAGTGAAGCCCAACGGAATCAGCCCCAGCATTTT.

The chain carries TRBV6-5 and TRBJ2-5; 9 nucleotides match TRBD1. The CDR3 sequence is 13 residues long. From germline, CDR1 is MNHEY and CDR2 SVGAGI. V was pared by 6 bases and J by 3 bases, with 2 bases of the junction left unmatched. The CDR3 DNA reads as TGTGCCAGCAGAAGGACAGGGGAAGAGACCCAGTACTTC. Translating it yields CASRRTGEETQYF.

The chain couples TRBV7-8 to TRBJ1-1; no definite D call. Germline CDR1 is SGHVS and CDR2 is FQNEAQ. Deletions cut 2 bases from V and 14 bases from J, with 21 bases between. This CDR3 contains 14 residues. The CDR3 reads CASSLRGQTPTQFF. The CDR3 coding sequence is TGTGCCAGCAGCTTACGGGGTCAGACCCCTACTCAGTTCTTT.

This clone was picked up a small number of times. This sequence joins TRBV29-1 and TRBJ1-1, with 9 bases fitting TRBD1. Germline V gives CDR1 SQVTM, CDR2 ANQGSEA. The CDR3 covers 15 residues. V gave up 1 base and J gave up 3 bases; unmatched junction bases: 6. The CDR3 region is CSVEGDREGDTEAFF. CDR3 nucleotides: TGCAGCGTTGAAGGGGACAGGGAGGGGGACACTGAAGCTTTCTTT.

This chain links TRBV9 with TRBJ2-5; TRBD2 matches at 8 bases. With 4 bases clipped from V and 5 bases from J, the junction kept 4 bases outside the gene matches. CDR3 size: 13 residues. The germline gives CDR1 SGDLS, CDR2 YYNGEE. The CDR3 DNA follows: TGTGCCAGCAGCTATCGGGGGGGGGAGACCCAGTACTTC. This sequence encodes CASSYRGGETQYF.

This clone was detected a few times. The genes are TRBV5-6 and TRBJ2-7, with D tentatively TRBD1 (6 bases). Trimming pared 5 bases from V and 0 bases from J, leaving 12 bases between. This CDR3 is built from 14 residues. Germline CDR1 reads SGHDT; CDR2 reads YYEEEE. CDR3 region: CASRIRQASYEQYF. Written as DNA, the CDR3 is TGTGCCAGCAGGATTCGACAGGCCTCCTACGAGCAGTACTTC.

The chain couples TRBV30 to TRBJ2-6; unclear D gene. V lost 7 bases, J lost 0 bases, and 10 bases lay in between. Germline-derived CDR1 and CDR2 are GTSNPN and SVGIG (reference sequence). CDR3 length equals 14 residues. CDR3 sequence (DNA): TGTGCCTCCTACCGATACTCTGGGGCCAACGTCCTGACTTTC. This gives the protein CASYRYSGANVLTF.

The chain uses TRBV30 and TRBJ2-7; D is possibly TRBD1 (6 bases). There are 17 residues in the CDR3. Between the trimmed V and J ends, which lost 4 bases and 0 bases, there was a span of 22 bases. Germline V lookup: CDR1 GTSNPN, CDR2 SVGIG (reference sequence). In nucleotides, the CDR3 is TGTGCCTGGAAGGTAAGGGCAGGGGATATTCTCTCCTACGAGCAGTACTTC. It specifies CAWKVRAGDILSYEQYF.

This clone was recorded only once. The V call is TRBV4-1, the J call TRBJ1-2; no reliable D call. Trimming cost V 4 bases and J 2 bases, with 20 bases left between them. Germline lookup yields CDR1 MGHRA and CDR2 YSYEKL. This CDR3 region has 17 residues. The chain's CDR3 is CASSLSRLGRENYGYTF. The CDR3 nucleotides are TGCGCCAGCAGCCTCTCCAGGTTGGGAAGGGAGAACTATGGCTACACCTTC.

This chain connects TRBV7-8 to TRBJ1-2; 7 bases match TRBD1. The CDR3 is 13 residues long. CDR1 is SGHVS and CDR2 is FQNEAQ in the germline V gene. V shed 4 bases, J shed 8 bases, and the junction held 7 bases outside the gene matches. CDR3 DNA: TGTGCCAGCAGCTATGACAGGGCGGACGGCTACACCTTC. As protein: CASSYDRADGYTF.

This rearrangement joins TRBV30 to TRBJ1-1; no reliable D call. The length of the CDR3 is 15 residues. Trimming took 0 bases from V and 5 from J, leaving 16 bases between them. Germline V gene lookup returns CDR1 GTSNPN and CDR2 SVGIG (reference sequence). CDR3 residues: CAWSVREGRQTEAFF. CDR3 sequence (DNA): TGTGCCTGGAGTGTACGGGAGGGAAGGCAGACTGAAGCTTTCTTT.

V usage is TRBV7-6 and J usage is TRBJ2-3; D possibly corresponds to TRBD2 (6 bases). Germline loops: CDR1 SGHVS, CDR2 FNYEAQ. V was trimmed by 0 bases and J by 4 bases, leaving 17 bases between them. The CDR3 totals 17 residues. CDR3 DNA sequence: TGTGCCAGCAGCTTAGCGGGAGGATCTTTGGGAGCAGATACGCAGTATTTT. This sequence encodes CASSLAGGSLGADTQYF.

The rearrangement uses TRBV5-1 and TRBJ1-2; D is ambiguous. Germline V lookup: CDR1 SGHRS, CDR2 YFSETQ. The CDR3 spans 16 residues. V shed 0 bases and J shed 1 base, with 13 bases lying between them. CDR3 DNA: TGCGCCAGCAGCTTGGGACGCGGCGGAATTAACTATGGCTACACCTTC. It codes for CASSLGRGGINYGYTF.